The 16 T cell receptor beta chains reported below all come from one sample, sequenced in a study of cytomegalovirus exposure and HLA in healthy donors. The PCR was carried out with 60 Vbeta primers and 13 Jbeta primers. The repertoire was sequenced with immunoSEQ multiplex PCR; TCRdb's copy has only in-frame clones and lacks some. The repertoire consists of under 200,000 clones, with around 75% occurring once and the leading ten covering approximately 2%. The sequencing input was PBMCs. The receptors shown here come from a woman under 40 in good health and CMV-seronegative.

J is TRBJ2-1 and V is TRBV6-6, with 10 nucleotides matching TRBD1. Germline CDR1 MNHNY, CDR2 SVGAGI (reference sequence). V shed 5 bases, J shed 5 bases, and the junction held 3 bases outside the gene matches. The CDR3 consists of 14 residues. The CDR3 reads CASSRQGANNEQFF. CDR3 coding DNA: TGTGCCAGCAGTCGACAGGGGGCGAACAATGAGCAGTTCTTC.

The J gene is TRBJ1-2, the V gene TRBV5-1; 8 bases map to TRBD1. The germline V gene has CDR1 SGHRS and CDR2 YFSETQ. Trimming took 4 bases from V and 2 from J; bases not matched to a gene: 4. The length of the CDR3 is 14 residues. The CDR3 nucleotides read TGCGCCAGCAGCATACGACAGGGGAACTATGGCTACACCTTC. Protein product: CASSIRQGNYGYTF.

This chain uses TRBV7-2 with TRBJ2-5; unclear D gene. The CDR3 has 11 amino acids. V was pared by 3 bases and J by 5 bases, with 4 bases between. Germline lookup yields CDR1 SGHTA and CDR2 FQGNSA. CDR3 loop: CASSFGETQYF. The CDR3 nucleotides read TGTGCCAGCAGCTTCGGGGAGACCCAGTACTTC.

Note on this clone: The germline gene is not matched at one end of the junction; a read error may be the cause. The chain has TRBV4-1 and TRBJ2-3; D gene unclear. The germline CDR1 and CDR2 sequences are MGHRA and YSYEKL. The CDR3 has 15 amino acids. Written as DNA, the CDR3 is TGCGCCAGCAGCCAAGGACCTAGTGGCACCGATACGCAGTATTTT. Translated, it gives CASSQGPSGTDTQYF.

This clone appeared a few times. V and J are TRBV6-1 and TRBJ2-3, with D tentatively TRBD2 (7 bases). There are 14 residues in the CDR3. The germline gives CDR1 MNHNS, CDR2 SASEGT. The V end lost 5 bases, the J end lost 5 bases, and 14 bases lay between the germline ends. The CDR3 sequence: CASSQQGGGDTQYF. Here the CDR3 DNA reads TGTGCCAGCAGTCAACAGGGAGGGGGAGATACGCAGTATTTT.

The CDR3 DNA reads TGTGCCAGCAGTGAATCTGAGACACAAGAGACCCAGTACTTC. Translation gives CASSESETQETQYF. The chain links TRBV2 to TRBJ2-5; no firm D call. With 2 bases removed from V and 2 bases from J, the gap between germline ends came to 9 bases. This CDR3 contains 14 residues. The V gene's germline CDR1 is SNHLY and CDR2 FYNNEI.

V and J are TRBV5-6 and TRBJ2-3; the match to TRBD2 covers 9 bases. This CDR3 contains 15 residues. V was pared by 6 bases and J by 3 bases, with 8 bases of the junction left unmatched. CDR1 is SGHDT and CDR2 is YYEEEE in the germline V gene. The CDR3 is CASKVTSGLTDTQYF. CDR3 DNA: TGTGCCAGCAAGGTAACTAGCGGGCTGACAGATACGCAGTATTTT. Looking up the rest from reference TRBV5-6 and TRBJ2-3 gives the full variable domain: DAGVTQSPTHLIKTRGQQVTLRCSPKSGHDTVSWYQQALGQGPQFIFQYYEEEERQRGNFPDRFSGHQFPNYSSELNVNALLLGDSALYLCASKVTSGLTDTQYFGPGTRLTVL.

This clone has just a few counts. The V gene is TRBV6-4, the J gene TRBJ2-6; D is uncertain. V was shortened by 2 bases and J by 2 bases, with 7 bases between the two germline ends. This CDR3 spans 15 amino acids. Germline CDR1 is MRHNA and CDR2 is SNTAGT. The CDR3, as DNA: TGTGCCAGCAGTGACATGGGCCCTGGGGCCAACGTCCTGACTTTC. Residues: CASSDMGPGANVLTF.

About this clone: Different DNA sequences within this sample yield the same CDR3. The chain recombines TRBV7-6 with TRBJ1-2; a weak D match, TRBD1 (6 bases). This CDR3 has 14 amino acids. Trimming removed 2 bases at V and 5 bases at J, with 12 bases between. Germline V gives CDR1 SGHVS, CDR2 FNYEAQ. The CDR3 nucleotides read TGTGCCAGCAGCTTACAACAGGGAAAGTATGGCTACACCTTC. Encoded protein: CASSLQQGKYGYTF. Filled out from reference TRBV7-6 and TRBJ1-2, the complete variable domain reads GAGVSQSPRYKVTKRGQDVALRCDPISGHVSLYWYRQALGQGPEFLTYFNYEAQQDKSGLPNDRFSAERPEGSISTLTIQRTEQRDSAMYRCASSLQQGKYGYTFGSGTRLTVV.

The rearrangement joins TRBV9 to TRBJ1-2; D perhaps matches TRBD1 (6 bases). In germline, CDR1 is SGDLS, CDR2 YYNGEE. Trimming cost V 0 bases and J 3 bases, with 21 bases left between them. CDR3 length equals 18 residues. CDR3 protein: CASSVEPLRGGSDYGYTF. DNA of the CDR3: TGTGCCAGCAGCGTAGAGCCACTGAGGGGGGGGAGCGACTATGGCTACACCTTC.

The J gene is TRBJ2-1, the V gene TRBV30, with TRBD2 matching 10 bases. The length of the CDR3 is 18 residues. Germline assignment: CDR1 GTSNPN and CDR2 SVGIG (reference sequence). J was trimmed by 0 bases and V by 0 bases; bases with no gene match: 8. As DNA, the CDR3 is TGTGCCTGGAGTGTCTGGACTAGCGGTCCGAGCTCCTACAATGAGCAGTTCTTC. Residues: CAWSVWTSGPSSYNEQFF.

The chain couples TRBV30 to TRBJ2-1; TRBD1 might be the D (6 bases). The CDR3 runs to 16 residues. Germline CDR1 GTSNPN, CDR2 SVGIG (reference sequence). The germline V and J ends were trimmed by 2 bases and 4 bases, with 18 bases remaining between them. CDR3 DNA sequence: TGTGCCTGGAGTATCCGAACAGGTCAGGGGTACAATGAGCAGTTCTTC. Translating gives CAWSIRTGQGYNEQFF. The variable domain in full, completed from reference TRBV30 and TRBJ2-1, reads SQTIHQWPATLVQPVGSPLSLECTVEGTSNPNLYWYRQAAGRGLQLLFYSVGIGQISSEVPQNLSASRPQDRQFILSSKKLLLSDSGFYLCAWSIRTGQGYNEQFFGPGTRLTVL.

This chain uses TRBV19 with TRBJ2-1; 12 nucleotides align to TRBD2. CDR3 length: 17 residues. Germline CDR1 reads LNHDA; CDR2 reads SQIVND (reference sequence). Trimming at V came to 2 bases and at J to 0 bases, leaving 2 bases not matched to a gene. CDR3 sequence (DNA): TGTGCCAGTAGTATAAGGACTAGCGGGGACTCCTACAATGAGCAGTTCTTC. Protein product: CASSIRTSGDSYNEQFF.

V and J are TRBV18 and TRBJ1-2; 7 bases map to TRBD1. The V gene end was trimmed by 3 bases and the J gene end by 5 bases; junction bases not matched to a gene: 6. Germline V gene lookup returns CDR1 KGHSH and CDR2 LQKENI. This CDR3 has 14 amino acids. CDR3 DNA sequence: TGTGCCAGCTCACCCCCGGGACAGACGTATGGCTACACCTTC. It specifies CASSPPGQTYGYTF.

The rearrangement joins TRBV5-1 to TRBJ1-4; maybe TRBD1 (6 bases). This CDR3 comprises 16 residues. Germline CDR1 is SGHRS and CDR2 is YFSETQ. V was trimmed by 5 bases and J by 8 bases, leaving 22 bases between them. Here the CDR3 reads CASSPIGGGGGEKLFF. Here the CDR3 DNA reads TGCGCCAGCAGTCCAATTGGCGGGGGCGGAGGGGAAAAACTGTTTTTT.

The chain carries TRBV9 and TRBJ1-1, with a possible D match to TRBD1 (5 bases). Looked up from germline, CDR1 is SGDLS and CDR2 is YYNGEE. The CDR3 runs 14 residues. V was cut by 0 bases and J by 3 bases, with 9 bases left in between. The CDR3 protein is CASSVGGVDTEAFF. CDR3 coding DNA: TGTGCCAGCAGCGTAGGGGGGGTGGACACTGAAGCTTTCTTT.